These T cell receptor beta chains were read from a single sample in a study of OX40 agonist ivuxolimab in advanced cancers. The data were produced by immunoSEQ multiplex PCR, yet TCRdb's version contains in-frame clones alone and is incomplete. The data contain 55,000 to 80,000 clones, 80% to 90% of them singletons. Here the sequenced sample was CD4+ or CD8+ T cells sorted from blood, taken in a trial of the OX40 agonist ivuxolimab. All receptors derive from an adult with an advanced solid tumor such as melanoma, head and neck, liver or kidney cancer. CDR3s leave out the opening cysteine and the closing phenylalanine or tryptophan.

j_gene,v_gene,CDR3aa
TRBJ2-5,TRBV28,ASIEPGSETQY
TRBJ2-1,TRBV5-6,ASSLIAGYNEQF
TRBJ2-1,TRBV7-2,ASSFSGLGNNEQF
TRBJ1-1,TRBV30,AWSDGMNTEAF
TRBJ2-3,TRBV19,ASSVRWGDTQY
TRBJ2-7,TRBV4-2,ASSQESDRGYEQY
TRBJ2-5,TRBV4-2,ASSQAGGQRETQY
TRBJ2-5,TRBV19,ASSDTGGQTQY
TRBJ2-7,TRBV6-1,ASSRDPYEQY
TRBJ2-1,TRBV11-1,ASTPLAGSYNEQF
TRBJ1-4,TRBV6-4,ASSTSQATNEKLF
TRBJ2-2,TRBV7-2,ASSSSDTGELF
TRBJ2-1,TRBV18,ASSPLGSGAGAGEQF
TRBJ2-1,TRBV10-3,AISDWMSSYNEQF
TRBJ2-2,TRBV10-3,AIWTGGHTGELF
TRBJ2-1,TRBV27,ASSPTGLFNNEQF
TRBJ2-7,TRBV6-5,ASSYSLQGIIQY
TRBJ2-1,TRBV7-3,ASSSTDPNEQF
TRBJ2-5,TRBV5-5,ASSSEPKETQY
TRBJ2-3,TRBV5-6,ASSSLTSGVRGTQY
TRBJ1-4,TRBV28,ASSVTGYGEKLF
TRBJ2-5,TRBV10-1,ASSESRLSGTQETQY
NA,TRBV11-2,ASSVSQSSYEQY
TRBJ2-7,TRBV5-1,ASKSAPYEQY
TRBJ1-4,TRBV10-3,ASGAANEKLF
TRBJ2-3,TRBV4-1,ASSLAGVAIRSDTQY
TRBJ1-1,TRBV7-8,ASSLAGGGRNTEAF
TRBJ1-1,TRBV7-9,ASSLQGNTEAF
TRBJ1-1,TRBV7-9,ASSSYREKVEAF
TRBJ2-1,TRBV7-2,ASSLSSYNEQF
TRBJ2-1,TRBV28,ASRQLQENSEQF
TRBJ2-7,TRBV5-1,ASSQDLYEQY
TRBJ2-5,TRBV4-1,ASSQEAPETQY
TRBJ1-2,TRBV10-3,AISEGQGYNYGYT
TRBJ1-2,TRBV5-4,ASSSYTPQSAYGYT
TRBJ2-6,TRBV5-1,ASSLVGPLSGANVLT
TRBJ2-3,TRBV7-2,ASSLGGGAWSTDTQY
TRBJ1-1,TRBV6-6,ASSYSSQMNTEAF
TRBJ1-2,TRBV19,ASSRPDRRNYGYT
TRBJ2-7,TRBV5-1,ASSPPRPVNEQY
TRBJ2-7,TRBV2,ASRGDSGSYEQY
TRBJ2-3,TRBV5-1,ASSLEVAGGTDTQY
TRBJ2-2,TRBV6-5,ASSRRGAEGGELF
TRBJ2-3,TRBV10-3,AIKPGQAPLTDTQY
TRBJ2-2,TRBV5-1,ASSDQGAGELF
TRBJ2-5,TRBV14,ASSQHLGPYQETQY
TRBJ2-7,TRBV30,AWEVSGRGKQY
TRBJ2-2,TRBV14,ASSQAGTLLTGELF
TRBJ1-6,TRBV4-1,ASSQKTDTPLH
TRBJ1-1,TRBV28,ASSFAAGSYNSAF
TRBJ1-3,TRBV28,ASSFRGQQGNTIY
TRBJ1-5,TRBV19,ASSIDLITTDSNQPQH
TRBJ1-1,TRBV29-1,SVEGRLTMNTEAF